The rows below give T cell receptor beta chains drawn from one sample of a study of T cell clonotyping in hematopoietic cell transplantation. The protocol was immunoSEQ multiplex PCR, while the TCRdb copy is restricted to in-frame clones and leaves out a portion. The sample contains 8,000 or so clones, about 69% of which appear only once. The source material was peripheral blood mononuclear cells, sampled 100 days after allogeneic stem cell transplant. Receptors were obtained from a male patient aged 55 to 70 who had an allogeneic stem cell transplant from an unrelated donor, so the T cells may come from the graft donor. Some clones in this sample may be carry-over from other donors' samples. Each CDR3 is given without its conserved first and last residue.

j_call v_call cdr3_aa
TRBJ1-4 TRBV7-2 ASSLARPGRGEKLF
TRBJ2-2 TRBV5-4 ASREDGNTGELF
TRBJ2-7 TRBV19 ASSPTGIWYEQY
TRBJ1-1 TRBV7-3 ASSLNGGENTEAF
TRBJ2-3 TRBV5-1 ASSPGVITDTQY
TRBJ2-1 TRBV27 ASSPLGGLVSNEQF
TRBJ2-6 TRBV5-1 ASSFTRSGANVLT
TRBJ2-1 TRBV11-2 ASSQEGGSSYNEQF
TRBJ2-3 TRBV18 ASSGQDHSTDTQY
TRBJ2-7 TRBV30 AWSVGTLPSDEQY
TRBJ2-1 TRBV6-5 ASKLGTGGLNEQF
TRBJ1-1 TRBV6-5 ASSENRNTEAF
TRBJ2-3 TRBV27 ASRGLALTLSTDTQY
TRBJ1-2 TRBV15 ATSFALRQGNGYT
TRBJ2-5 TRBV9 ASSSRLEGETQY
TRBJ2-5 TRBV5-5 ASSLASGGVEETQY
TRBJ1-5 TRBV5-1 ASSSGGTGDQPQH
TRBJ2-7 TRBV5-1 ASSDGQGSYEQY
TRBJ1-1 TRBV11-3 ASSLQGDTEAF
TRBJ2-3 TRBV9 ASSVGLSTGRTDTQY
TRBJ2-1 TRBV11-3 ASSLGLYNEQF
TRBJ2-2 TRBV5-1 ASSSSRGTGELF
TRBJ1-4 TRBV2 ASSRDRGYEKLF
TRBJ1-3 TRBV25-1 ASSVQGTGNTIY
TRBJ2-5 TRBV20-1 SARRQETQY
TRBJ1-6 TRBV9 ASSPRTGDSPLH
TRBJ2-7 TRBV30 AWSVRLASYEQY
TRBJ2-1 TRBV4-2 ASSQEGGSSYNEQF
TRBJ1-3 TRBV18 ASSPGSGGTGNTIY
TRBJ2-7 TRBV6-5 ASRSFSSYEQY
TRBJ2-1 TRBV6-5 ASSGEEGAYNEQF
TRBJ1-1 TRBV6-5 ASSYGHTEAF
TRBJ2-2 TRBV9 ASSVRGDTGELF
TRBJ1-2 TRBV15 ATSRDLGGGYT
TRBJ2-7 TRBV6-6 ASSVSYEQY
TRBJ1-1 TRBV2 ASSEFPGTEAF
TRBJ2-7 TRBV6-1 ASRLAGPSSYEQY
TRBJ1-3 TRBV29-1 SAYQQGAVGNTIY
TRBJ1-5 TRBV2 ASSEEDSYSNQPQH
TRBJ2-7 TRBV6-5 ASSGGQGSEQY
TRBJ1-3 TRBV10-3 AISESMGTGSGNTIY
TRBJ1-2 TRBV28 ASGTTRDGYT
TRBJ2-2 TRBV7-7 ASSLARGLANTGELF
TRBJ1-2 TRBV30 AWLPDLAYGYT
TRBJ2-2 TRBV14 ASRRQGVNTGELF
TRBJ1-5 TRBV7-1 ASSPGVLQPQH
TRBJ2-3 TRBV9 ASSVELAGAGDTQY
TRBJ1-2 TRBV7-9 ASGGAPWGYT
TRBJ2-7 TRBV5-1 ASSLPRRTGSFSHEQY
TRBJ2-1 TRBV7-2 ASSLVLGSYNEQF
TRBJ2-3 TRBV7-2 ASSLEIRLTDTQY
TRBJ2-1 TRBV7-9 ASSLGASNEQF
TRBJ1-5 TRBV30 AWSAGQGLEQPQH
TRBJ2-1 TRBV6-1 ASSVQGTGNEQF
TRBJ2-7 TRBV11-3 ASTLGGPTFLEQY
TRBJ2-7 TRBV21-1 ASSKEPEGDPYEQY
TRBJ2-1 TRBV7-7 ASSLSGTPSYNEQF
TRBJ2-7 TRBV5-1 ASSLGGQGALEQY
TRBJ1-1 TRBV29-1 SVEEGDSRAF
TRBJ2-6 TRBV4-1 ASSQDWSGGVDSGANVLT